This paragraph reports one T cell receptor beta chain. This clonotype was seen a few times. The antigen it binds to is not known. Per-base qualities were not stored, and no clone one base away is much larger. V is pared back by 1 base and J by 3 bases, with 4 bases lying between the germline termini. CDR1 and CDR2, looked up from the germline V gene (reference sequence), are PRHDT and FYEKMQ. CDR3 length: 12 amino acids, cysteine to phenylalanine. Just CDR3 DNA is preserved here, 36 bases in frame from base 1. The roughly 39 donors, aged about 6 to 95 years, were systemically healthy Caucasian individuals from Russia. Ten milliliters of peripheral blood were drawn from each donor into EDTA-treated Vacutainer tubes. Ficoll-Paque density-gradient centrifugation was used to isolate PBMCs, with at least 7 million per sample. Trizol reagent was used to extract total RNA from the PBMCs, yielding at least 5.5 micrograms per sample. The percentages of naive CD45RAhigh/CD27high T cells were determined by flow cytometry on a PBMC aliquot from every donor.

The data derive from a study of blood T cells in healthy people across ages (dated by TCRdb to about 2015). A note on the overall study: In model experiments, template switching captured roughly one uniquely barcoded TCR beta cDNA molecule for every two T cells. Two additional independent replicas of 1 million unique cDNA reads from the same blood draw were analyzed for two donors (one aged 18 to 29 and one aged 80 or older). The donors were divided into four age groups: young (average approximately 15 years), middle-aged (over 35), aged (62) and long-lived (82). To avoid experimental bias, donors of different ages were spread randomly across the sequencing lanes. To track age-related changes in TCR beta repertoire diversity, the study relied on deep sequencing normalized with unique cDNA molecular identifiers. Beyond this particular receptor, the publication reports: There was a strong correlation between observed TCR beta diversity and the percentage of naive T cells measured by flow cytometry. Estimates of total diversity based on one million sequenced T cells were considered lower bounds and underestimates. The CMV infection status of donors was not known, potentially confounding age-related changes in expanded clonotypes. Compared with the aged group, the long-lived group had more naive CD4+ T cells, fewer expanded clones and increased TCR diversity, suggesting age selection. As age increased, observed TCR beta diversity per million T cells dropped in a roughly linear way, and a significant reduction was already evident by age roughly 40. Because profiling used bulk unsorted PBMCs, naive and antigen-experienced compartments could not be compared conclusively.

Library creation used 5' RACE. Sequenced using an Illumina HiSeq 2500. A second PCR of roughly 6 to 11 cycles was run with a J-beta primer mix and a sample-barcoded 5' primer. Each TCR beta cDNA molecule received a unique molecular identifier from a template-switch 5' adaptor carrying 12 random nucleotides. At least 2.5 million CDR3-containing paired-end reads were obtained from each sample. All of the RNA was converted into first-strand cDNA using the Mint cDNA synthesis kit, with a TRBC-specific oligonucleotide serving as the primer. Following uracil-DNA glycosylase treatment, a first 18-cycle PCR with universal primers M1SS and BC2_uni_R was performed on all cDNA. Regarding the original processing steps: For normalization, 1 million high-quality reads were randomly selected from each sample, with every read carrying a distinct molecular identifier. Instead of being binned into consensus sequences, reads that shared molecular identifiers were thrown out. CDR3 identification, clonotype clustering and error correction used MiTCR with a Q25 quality threshold and the strictest error-elimination algorithm. A nonparametric unseen species model with Euler transformation was used to estimate lower-bound total TCR beta diversity. TCRdb applied fastp at Q25 and MiXCR to the public reads, then kept only in-frame beta chains. Identical CDR3 proteins give one entry, which carries the most common genes and DNA. The V and J calls were determined by TCRdb, not by the authors. In all, the sample holds about 1.1 million distinct CDR3 sequences, and roughly two fifths of those were seen once. 10% to 15% of the sample comes from the top ten.

This receptor was taken from a man aged 18 to 29 in good health. The chain links TRBV13 with TRBJ2-7; the D gene is unclear. The specimen sequenced was blood. The bases read TGTGCCAGCAGCTTAGCAATCTACGAGCAGTACTTC. Its protein reads: CASSLAIYEQYF. With the rest looked up from the reference TRBV13 and TRBJ2-7 genes rather than sequenced, the full variable domain is AAGVIQSPRHLIKEKRETATLKCYPIPRHDTVYWYQQGPGQDPQFLISFYEKMQSDKGSIPDRFSAQQFSDYHSELNMSSLELGDSALYFCASSLAIYEQYFGPGTRLTVT.